This T cell receptor beta chain is from a study of T cells of healthy individuals. Trimming pared 4 bases from V and 0 bases from J, leaving 9 bases between. The CDR3 is 15 residues long. Germline V gene data show CDR1 as SNHLY and CDR2 as FYNNEI. MiXCR, run by TCRdb on the 5' RACE reads, gives a single entry per CDR3 protein. The sample contains 60,000 to 70,000 distinct CDR3 sequences, 15% to 20% of which appear only once. J is TRBJ1-4 and V is TRBV2; D unclear. The sequence derives from a human donor in good health. CDR3 nucleotides: TGTGCCAGCAGTGCGGAGACTGCAACTAATGAAAAACTGTTTTTT. It specifies CASSAETATNEKLFF.